Listed below are T cell receptor beta chains from one sample, sequenced in a study of CD8+ T cells in alopecia areata. TCRdb keeps only in-frame clones here, not all; method: immunoSEQ multiplex PCR. The table lists about 150,000 clones, 40% to 50% of them singletons, with around 7% in the top ten. Sequenced sample: CD4+ T cells sorted from blood. All receptors derive from a human donor with alopecia areata. Both conserved end residues are part of each CDR3. D genes are given only for firm matches. Rows give clone size only sometimes, using once, few, many, or a class for an expanded clone.

V gene	clone size	J gene	D gene	CDR3 protein	CDR3 DNA
TRBV29-1	few	TRBJ2-3	TRBD2	CSVGLARDTQYF	TGCAGCGTTGGACTAGCGAGAGATACGCAGTATTTT
TRBV7-2	few	TRBJ2-1	.	CASTTRGGGRWNEQFF	TGTGCCAGCACTACTCGAGGGGGCGGGAGGTGGAATGAGCAGTTCTTC
TRBV27	.	TRBJ2-7	TRBD2	CASSPTLAGGPYEQYF	TGTGCCAGCAGTCCGACCCTAGCGGGAGGGCCCTACGAGCAGTACTTC
TRBV7-2	once	TRBJ2-7	.	CASSWDGSYEQYF	TGTGCCAGCAGCTGGGACGGGTCCTACGAGCAGTACTTC
TRBV2	.	TRBJ2-7	.	CASRRGQQISYEQYF	TGTGCCAGCCGGCGAGGACAGCAAATTTCCTACGAGCAGTACTTC
TRBV30	.	TRBJ1-2	.	CAWSVSPYGYTF	TGTGCCTGGAGTGTATCCCCCTATGGCTACACCTTC
TRBV7-8	.	TRBJ2-3	TRBD2	CASSPGLAGTTDTQYF	TGTGCCAGCAGCCCTGGACTAGCGGGGACCACAGATACGCAGTATTTT
TRBV30	.	TRBJ2-7	.	CAWRGSGLSSYEQYF	TGTGCCTGGAGAGGGTCGGGGTTATCTTCCTACGAGCAGTACTTC
TRBV29-1	few	TRBJ2-3	.	CSGGGRDKVPDTQYF	TGCAGCGGAGGAGGACGGGATAAGGTCCCAGATACGCAGTATTTT
TRBV29-1	.	TRBJ2-5	.	CSVATGRETQYF	TGCAGCGTGGCTACAGGGAGAGAGACCCAGTACTTC
TRBV18	once	TRBJ1-1	.	CASSPRTDTEAFF	TGTGCCAGCTCACCACGGACGGACACTGAAGCTTTCTTT
TRBV30	.	TRBJ2-6	.	CAWSALEVTGANVLTF	TGTGCCTGGAGTGCCCTGGAGGTAACTGGGGCCAACGTCCTGACTTTC
TRBV9	many	TRBJ2-7	TRBD2	CASSVADSGRRDEQYF	TGTGCCAGCAGCGTAGCCGATAGCGGGAGGAGGGACGAGCAGTACTTC
TRBV2	.	TRBJ1-2	.	CASYTKGAYGYTF	TGTGCCAGCTATACGAAGGGCGCATATGGCTACACCTTC
TRBV2	few	TRBJ2-1	.	CASTRDVAYNEQFF	TGTGCCAGCACTCGGGACGTAGCCTACAATGAGCAGTTCTTC
TRBV6-6	.	TRBJ2-7	.	CASGRTSVVSEQYF	TGTGCCAGCGGACGGACGTCGGTGGTGTCCGAGCAGTACTTC
TRBV5-1	many	TRBJ2-6	.	CASSKGVTVGVSTGANVLTF	TGCGCCAGCAGCAAGGGGGTCACCGTTGGTGTTAGTACTGGGGCCAACGTCCTGACTTTC
TRBV7-2	few	TRBJ2-5	.	CASSLGPYQETQYF	TGTGCCAGCAGCTTAGGCCCATACCAAGAGACCCAGTACTTC
TRBV28	.	TRBJ1-1	.	CASSLSYTEAFF	TGTGCCAGCAGTTTAAGTTACACTGAAGCTTTCTTT
TRBV5-1	few	TRBJ2-1	.	CASSIGGSSYNEQFF	TGCGCCAGCAGCATTGGCGGTAGCTCCTACAATGAGCAGTTCTTC
TRBV5-1	.	TRBJ1-1	.	CASSSLGPAGTEAFF	TGCGCCAGCAGCTCGTTGGGACCGGCGGGCACTGAAGCTTTCTTT
TRBV29-1	few	TRBJ2-3	.	CSVPPGLYDTQYF	TGCAGCGTGCCCCCGGGACTTTATGATACGCAGTATTTT
TRBV29-1	few	TRBJ2-2	TRBD1	CSVGQGANTGELFF	TGCAGCGTGGGACAGGGGGCGAACACCGGGGAGCTGTTTTTT
TRBV29-1	.	TRBJ2-7	TRBD1	CSVLGGTGAGEQYF	TGCAGCGTTCTCGGCGGGACAGGGGCAGGCGAGCAGTACTTC
TRBV29-1	few	TRBJ2-7	.	CSVEGGGYEQYF	TGCAGCGTTGAGGGCGGTGGCTACGAGCAGTACTTC
TRBV2	.	TRBJ2-7	.	CASTILPRGEQYF	TGTGCCAGCACTATTCTCCCCAGGGGCGAGCAGTACTTC
TRBV5-6	.	TRBJ2-2	.	CASSRRDSGFTGELFF	TGTGCCAGCAGCCGGCGGGATAGCGGCTTCACCGGGGAGCTGTTTTTT
TRBV28	.	TRBJ2-5	TRBD1	CASSPTGGGQETQYF	TGTGCCAGCAGTCCGACAGGGGGAGGCCAAGAGACCCAGTACTTC
TRBV2	.	TRBJ2-1	.	CASTGEDNEQFF	TGTGCCAGCACGGGGGAAGACAATGAGCAGTTCTTC
TRBV5-1	.	TRBJ1-2	.	CASSLEAGSNYGYTF	TGCGCCAGCAGCTTGGAGGCAGGGTCTAACTATGGCTACACCTTC
TRBV5-1	.	TRBJ2-7	.	CASSLVGSPHEQYF	TGCGCCAGCAGCTTGGTAGGGTCCCCCCACGAGCAGTACTTC
TRBV18	few	TRBJ2-7	.	CASSPLPGYEQYF	TGTGCCAGCTCACCACTGCCGGGGTACGAGCAGTACTTC
TRBV21-1	few	TRBJ2-7	.	CASSKGYEQYF	TGTGCCAGCAGCAAAGGCTACGAGCAGTACTTC
TRBV28	few	TRBJ2-7	.	CASSTLGATYEQYF	TGTGCCAGCAGCACCCTAGGGGCCACCTACGAGCAGTACTTC
TRBV5-1	.	TRBJ1-1	TRBD1	CASSLSQGRTEAFF	TGCGCCAGCAGCTTGTCACAGGGGAGGACTGAAGCTTTCTTT
TRBV29-1	few	TRBJ2-5	.	CSAEVGQETQYF	TGCAGCGCCGAGGTAGGACAAGAGACCCAGTACTTC
TRBV5-1	.	TRBJ2-7	.	CTTYEQYF	TGCACGACCTACGAGCAGTACTTC
TRBV25-1	.	TRBJ1-1	.	CASSENLEAFF	TGTGCCAGCAGTGAAAATTTGGAAGCTTTCTTT
TRBV7-3	.	TRBJ2-3	TRBD2	CASSSRTSGKWDTQYF	TGTGCCAGCAGCAGCCGGACTAGCGGGAAATGGGATACGCAGTATTTT
TRBV28	few	TRBJ2-5	.	CASRPSYQETQYF	TGTGCCAGCAGACCTAGCTATCAAGAGACCCAGTACTTC
TRBV29-1	.	TRBJ1-2	.	CSVGLSTGLRQEGYTF	TGCAGCGTTGGTTTAAGCACCGGACTAAGACAGGAGGGCTACACCTTC
TRBV5-1	few	TRBJ2-3	.	CASASGGYTDTQYF	TGCGCCAGCGCATCGGGCGGCTACACAGATACGCAGTATTTT
TRBV27	few	TRBJ2-5	.	CASSFRETQYF	TGTGCCAGCAGTTTTAGGGAGACCCAGTACTTC
TRBV29-1	few	TRBJ2-7	.	CSVAGTYTYEQYF	TGCAGCGTCGCCGGGACTTATACCTACGAGCAGTACTTC
TRBV5-1	few	TRBJ1-1	TRBD1	CASSLQGSAEAFF	TGCGCCAGCAGCTTACAGGGGAGTGCTGAAGCTTTCTTT
TRBV5-1	few	TRBJ2-3	.	CASSEGTDTQYF	TGCGCCAGCAGCGAAGGGACAGATACGCAGTATTTT
TRBV29-1	.	TRBJ2-7	TRBD1	CSVERTGGVYEQYF	TGCAGCGTTGAGCGAACAGGGGGCGTCTACGAGCAGTACTTC
TRBV29-1	.	TRBJ2-5	.	CSVGGGGGETQYF	TGCAGCGTTGGGGGAGGAGGAGGCGAGACCCAGTACTTC
TRBV7-9	.	TRBJ2-1	TRBD2	CASTMQGREGREQFF	TGTGCCAGCACAATGCAGGGGCGGGAGGGTCGTGAGCAGTTCTTC
TRBV28	.	TRBJ1-5	.	CASSLGYQPQHF	TGTGCCAGCAGCCTAGGCTATCAGCCCCAGCATTTT